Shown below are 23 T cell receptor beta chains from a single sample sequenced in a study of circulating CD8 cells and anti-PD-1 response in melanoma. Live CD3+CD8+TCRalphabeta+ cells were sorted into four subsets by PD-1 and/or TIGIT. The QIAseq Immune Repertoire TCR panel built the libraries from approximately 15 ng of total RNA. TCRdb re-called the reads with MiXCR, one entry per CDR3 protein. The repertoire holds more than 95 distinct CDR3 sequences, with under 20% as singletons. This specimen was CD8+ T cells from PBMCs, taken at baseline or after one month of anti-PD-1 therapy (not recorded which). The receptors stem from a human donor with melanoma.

The CDR3, as DNA: TGCAGTGCTAGAGGAGAGGTGGGCTTAAGCTCCTACGAGCAGTACTTC. Protein product: CSARGEVGLSSYEQYF. The rearrangement links TRBV20-1 to TRBJ2-7; D gene unclear. V lost 1 base and J 0 bases, leaving 16 bases between the germline ends. The CDR3 runs to 16 residues. Germline assignment: CDR1 DFQATT and CDR2 SNEGSKA (reference sequence).

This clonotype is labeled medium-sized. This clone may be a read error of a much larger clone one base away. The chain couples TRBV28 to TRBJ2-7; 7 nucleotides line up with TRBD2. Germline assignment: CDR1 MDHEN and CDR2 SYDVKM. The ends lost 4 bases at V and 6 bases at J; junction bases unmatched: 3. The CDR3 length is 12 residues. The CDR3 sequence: CASSSRLAEQYF. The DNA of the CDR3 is TGTGCCAGCAGTTCCCGACTAGCCGAGCAGTACTTC.

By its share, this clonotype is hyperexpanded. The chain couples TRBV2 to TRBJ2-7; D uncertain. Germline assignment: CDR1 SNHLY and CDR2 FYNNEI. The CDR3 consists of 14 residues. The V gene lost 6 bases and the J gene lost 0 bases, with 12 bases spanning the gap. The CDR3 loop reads CASSPVQSSYEQYF. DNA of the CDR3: TGTGCCAGCAGCCCGGTCCAAAGCTCCTACGAGCAGTACTTC.

The CDR3 region has the DNA TGTGCCAGCAGTACCCCAGCGAGTCAGATGATTACCTACGAGCAGTACTTC. Translation: CASSTPASQMITYEQYF. The chain joins TRBV2 to TRBJ2-7; D call uncertain. Germline assignment: CDR1 SNHLY and CDR2 FYNNEI. V shed 5 bases and J shed 2 bases, with 22 bases lying between them. The CDR3 length is 17 residues.

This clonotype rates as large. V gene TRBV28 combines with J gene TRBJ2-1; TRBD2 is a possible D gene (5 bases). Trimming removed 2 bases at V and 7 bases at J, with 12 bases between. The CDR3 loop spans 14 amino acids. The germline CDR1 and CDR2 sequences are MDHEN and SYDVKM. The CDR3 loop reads CASSLGPGMNEQFF. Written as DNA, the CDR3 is TGTGCCAGCAGTTTAGGTCCGGGGATGAATGAGCAGTTCTTC.

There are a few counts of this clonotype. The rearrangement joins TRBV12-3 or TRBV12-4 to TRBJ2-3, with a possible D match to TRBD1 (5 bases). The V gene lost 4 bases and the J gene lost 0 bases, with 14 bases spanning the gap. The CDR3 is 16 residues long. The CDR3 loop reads CASSSLGRTSTDTQYF. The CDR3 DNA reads TGTGCCAGCAGTTCCTTGGGGCGGACCAGCACAGATACGCAGTATTTT.

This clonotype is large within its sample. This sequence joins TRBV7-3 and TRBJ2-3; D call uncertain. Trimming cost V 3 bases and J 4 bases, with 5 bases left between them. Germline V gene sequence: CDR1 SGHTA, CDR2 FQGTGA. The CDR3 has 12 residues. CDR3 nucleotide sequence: TGTGCCAGCAGCTTCCCGTCAGATACGCAGTATTTT. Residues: CASSFPSDTQYF.

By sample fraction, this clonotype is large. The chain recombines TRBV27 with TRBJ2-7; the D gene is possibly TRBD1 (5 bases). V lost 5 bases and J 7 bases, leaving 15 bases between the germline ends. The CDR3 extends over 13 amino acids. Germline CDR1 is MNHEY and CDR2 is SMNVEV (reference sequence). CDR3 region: CASSPTVAAEQYF. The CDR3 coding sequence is TGTGCCAGCAGTCCGACAGTGGCGGCTGAGCAGTACTTC.

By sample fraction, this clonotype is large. The CDR3 DNA reads TGTGCCAGCAGTTTATCGTGGGGTCAGGGGGGAGGCCCCTACAATGAGCAGTTCTTC. Translated, it gives CASSLSWGQGGGPYNEQFF. The chain uses TRBV27 and TRBJ2-1; weak D call: TRBD1 (7 bases). Trimming cost V 0 bases and J 2 bases, with 20 bases left between them. The CDR3 totals 19 residues. The germline CDR1 and CDR2 sequences are MNHEY and SMNVEV (reference sequence).

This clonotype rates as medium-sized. CDR3 DNA sequence: TGTGCCAGCAGGAGTAGGGCCAACGTCCTGACTTTC. Protein product: CASRSRANVLTF. This sequence joins TRBV28 and TRBJ2-6; D remains unclear. The germline V and J ends were trimmed by 6 bases and 5 bases, with 5 bases remaining between them. The CDR3 runs to 12 residues. Germline CDR1 is MDHEN and CDR2 is SYDVKM. The variable domain in full, with the rest retrieved from reference TRBV28 and TRBJ2-6, is DVKVTQSSRYLVKRTGEKVFLECVQDMDHENMFWYRQDPGLGLRLIYFSYDVKMKEKGDIPEGYSVSREKKERFSLILESASTNQTSMYLCASRSRANVLTFGAGSRLTVL.

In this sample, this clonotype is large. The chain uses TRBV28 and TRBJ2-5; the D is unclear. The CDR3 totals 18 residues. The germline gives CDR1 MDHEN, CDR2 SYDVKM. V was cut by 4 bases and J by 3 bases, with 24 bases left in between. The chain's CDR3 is CASSSYQGRKPLEETQYF. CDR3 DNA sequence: TGTGCCAGCAGTTCCTACCAAGGACGGAAGCCGCTTGAAGAGACCCAGTACTTC.

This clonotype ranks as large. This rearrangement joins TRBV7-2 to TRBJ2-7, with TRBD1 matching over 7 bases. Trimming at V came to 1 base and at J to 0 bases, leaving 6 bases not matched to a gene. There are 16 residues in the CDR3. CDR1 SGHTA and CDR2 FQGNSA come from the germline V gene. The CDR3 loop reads CASSLEGAGRSYEQYF. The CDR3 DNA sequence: TGTGCCAGCAGCTTAGAGGGGGCGGGCCGCTCCTACGAGCAGTACTTC.

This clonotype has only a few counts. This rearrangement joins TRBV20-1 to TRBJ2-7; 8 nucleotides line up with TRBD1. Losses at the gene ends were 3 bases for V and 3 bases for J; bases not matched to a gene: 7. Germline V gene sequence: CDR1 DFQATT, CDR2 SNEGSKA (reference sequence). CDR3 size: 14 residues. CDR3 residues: CSARGAGGHYEQYF. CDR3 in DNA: TGCAGTGCTAGGGGCGCAGGGGGCCACTACGAGCAGTACTTC.

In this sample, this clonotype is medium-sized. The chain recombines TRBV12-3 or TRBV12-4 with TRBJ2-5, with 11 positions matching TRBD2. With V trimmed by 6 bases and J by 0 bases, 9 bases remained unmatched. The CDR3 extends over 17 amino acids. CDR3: CASRSATSGVYQETQYF. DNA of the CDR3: TGTGCCAGCAGGTCCGCGACTAGCGGGGTGTACCAAGAGACCCAGTACTTC.

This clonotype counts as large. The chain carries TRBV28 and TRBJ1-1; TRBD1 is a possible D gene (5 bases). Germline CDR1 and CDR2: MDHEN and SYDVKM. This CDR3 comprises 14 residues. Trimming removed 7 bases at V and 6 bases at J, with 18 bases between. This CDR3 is CASTLRGYYPEAFF. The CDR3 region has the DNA TGTGCCAGCACGCTTCGGGGGTACTACCCTGAAGCTTTCTTT. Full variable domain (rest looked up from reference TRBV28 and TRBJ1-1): DVKVTQSSRYLVKRTGEKVFLECVQDMDHENMFWYRQDPGLGLRLIYFSYDVKMKEKGDIPEGYSVSREKKERFSLILESASTNQTSMYLCASTLRGYYPEAFFGQGTRLTVV.

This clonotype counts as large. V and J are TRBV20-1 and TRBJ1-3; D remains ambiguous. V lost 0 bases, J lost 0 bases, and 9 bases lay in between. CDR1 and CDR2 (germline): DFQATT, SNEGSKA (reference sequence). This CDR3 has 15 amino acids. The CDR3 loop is CSARDNGVSGNTIYF. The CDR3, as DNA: TGCAGTGCTAGAGATAACGGAGTCTCTGGAAACACCATATATTTT.

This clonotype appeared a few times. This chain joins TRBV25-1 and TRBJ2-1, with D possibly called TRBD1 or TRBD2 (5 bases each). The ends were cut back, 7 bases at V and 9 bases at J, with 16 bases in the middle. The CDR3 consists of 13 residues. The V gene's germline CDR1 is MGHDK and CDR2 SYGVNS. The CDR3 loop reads CASMEGWGSEQFF. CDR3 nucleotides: TGTGCCAGCATGGAAGGGTGGGGGAGTGAGCAGTTCTTC.

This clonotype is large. The CDR3: CASSWAYEQYF. The CDR3 nucleotides are TGTGCCAGCAGTTGGGCCTACGAGCAGTACTTC. The chain joins TRBV28 to TRBJ2-7; D ambiguous. The CDR3 spans 11 residues. V shed 4 bases and J shed 2 bases, with 3 bases lying between them. Germline V CDR1 and CDR2: MDHEN, SYDVKM.

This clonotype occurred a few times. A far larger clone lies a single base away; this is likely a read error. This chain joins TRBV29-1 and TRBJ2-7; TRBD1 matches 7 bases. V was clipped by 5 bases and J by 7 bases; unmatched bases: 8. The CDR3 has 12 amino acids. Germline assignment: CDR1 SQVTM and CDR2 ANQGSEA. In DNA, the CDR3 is TGCAGCGTTACAGGGGTTGTGAATGAGCAGTACTTC. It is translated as CSVTGVVNEQYF.

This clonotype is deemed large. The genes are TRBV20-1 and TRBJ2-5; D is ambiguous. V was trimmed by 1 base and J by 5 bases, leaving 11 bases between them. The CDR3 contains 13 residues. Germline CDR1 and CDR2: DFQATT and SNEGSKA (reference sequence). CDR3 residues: CSARVGISETQYF. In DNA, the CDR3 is TGCAGTGCTAGAGTCGGTATATCGGAGACCCAGTACTTC.

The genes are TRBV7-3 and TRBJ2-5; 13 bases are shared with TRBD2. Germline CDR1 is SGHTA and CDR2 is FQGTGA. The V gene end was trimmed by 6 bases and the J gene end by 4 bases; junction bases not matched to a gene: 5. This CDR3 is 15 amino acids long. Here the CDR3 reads CASSRLAGGVETQYF. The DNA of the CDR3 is TGTGCCAGCAGTAGACTAGCGGGAGGAGTAGAGACCCAGTACTTC.

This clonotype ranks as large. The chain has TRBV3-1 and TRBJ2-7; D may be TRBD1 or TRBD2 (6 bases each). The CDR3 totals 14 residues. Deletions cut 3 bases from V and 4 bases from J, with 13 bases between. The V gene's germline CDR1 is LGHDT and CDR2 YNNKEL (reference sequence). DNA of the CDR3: TGTGCCAGCAGCCAGATCCGAGGGGGGTACGAGCAGTACTTC. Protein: CASSQIRGGYEQYF.

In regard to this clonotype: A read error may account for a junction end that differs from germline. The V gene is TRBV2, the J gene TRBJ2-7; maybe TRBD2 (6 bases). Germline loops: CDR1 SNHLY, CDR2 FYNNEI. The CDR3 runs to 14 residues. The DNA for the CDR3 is TGTGCCAGCAGCTCTAGCGCCGCGACCTACGAGCAGCACTTC. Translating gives CASSSSAATYEQHF.